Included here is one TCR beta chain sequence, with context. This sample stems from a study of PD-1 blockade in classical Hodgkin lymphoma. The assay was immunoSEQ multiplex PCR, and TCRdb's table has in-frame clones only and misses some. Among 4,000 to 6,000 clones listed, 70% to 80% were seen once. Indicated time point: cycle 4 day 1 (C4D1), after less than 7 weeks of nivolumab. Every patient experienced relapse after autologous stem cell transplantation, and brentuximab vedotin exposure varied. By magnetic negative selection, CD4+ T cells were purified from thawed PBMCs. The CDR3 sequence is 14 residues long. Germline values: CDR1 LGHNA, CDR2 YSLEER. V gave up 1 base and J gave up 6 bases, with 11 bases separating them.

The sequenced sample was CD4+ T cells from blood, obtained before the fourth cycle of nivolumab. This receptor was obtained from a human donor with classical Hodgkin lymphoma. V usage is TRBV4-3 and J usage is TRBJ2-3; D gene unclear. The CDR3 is CASSQAPAMDTQYF. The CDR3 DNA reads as TGCGCCAGCAGCCAAGCTCCAGCGATGGATACGCAGTATTTT.